Sequencing of this T cell receptor beta chain was carried out in a study of blood T cell repertoires in COVID-19. Study information: Collection of acute and convalescent COVID-19 samples took place in the United States, Italy and Spain. Nucleic acid was either cDNA or gDNA, and it came from T cells, B-cell-depleted T cells, or PBMCs.

Trimming stripped 1 base from V and 2 bases from J, with 12 bases between. The CDR3 covers 16 residues. The germline V gene encodes CDR1 LGHNA and CDR2 YNFKEQ. Worth noting for this clone: Other DNA sequences in this sample translate to the same CDR3.

As originally analysed: Nucleated cell number was recorded as an estimate derived from reference gene primer amplification. TCRdb's table, derived via immunoSEQ multiplex PCR, lists solely in-frame clones and lacks some. V and J calls and clone size are as listed in that table; D and trimming were resolved from the DNA. The sample consists of some 150,000 clones, about 86% of them appearing once. This receptor was obtained from a woman in her fifties or sixties with acute or convalescent COVID-19. Sequencing input: peripheral blood. The rearrangement links TRBV4-2 to TRBJ1-5, with D perhaps TRBD1 (5 bases). CDR3 nucleotide sequence: TGTGCCAGCAGCCAAGGCGGGGGACGAGGCAATCAGCCCCAGCATTTT. Amino acids: CASSQGGGRGNQPQHF.